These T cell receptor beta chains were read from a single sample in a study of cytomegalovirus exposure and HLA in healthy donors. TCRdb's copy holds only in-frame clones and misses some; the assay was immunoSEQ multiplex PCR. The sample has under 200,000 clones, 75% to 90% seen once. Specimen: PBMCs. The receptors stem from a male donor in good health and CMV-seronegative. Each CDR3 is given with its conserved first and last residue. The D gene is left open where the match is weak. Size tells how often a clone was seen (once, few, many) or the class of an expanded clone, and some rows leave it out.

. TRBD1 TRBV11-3 CASSMGTANTGELFF
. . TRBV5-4 CATSVGYTQYF
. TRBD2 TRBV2 CASSEGGTTQETQYF
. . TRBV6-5 CASSYRGSTEAFF
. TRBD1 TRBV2 CASSDPSAGQGFYEQYF
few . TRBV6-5 CASSQGMAEAFF
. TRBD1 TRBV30 CAWSVAGGNQPQHF
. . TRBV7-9 CASSPSQRDRKNTGELFF
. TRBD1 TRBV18 CASSQTGVNQPQHF
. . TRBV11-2 CASSPLTGGPETQYF
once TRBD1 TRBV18 CASSPDREVPEAFF
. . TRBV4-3 CASSQGRNGYTF
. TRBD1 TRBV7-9 CASSKTGSSEAFF
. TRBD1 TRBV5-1 CASSIGTGFRTEAFF
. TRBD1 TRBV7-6 CASSSVQGARYEQYF
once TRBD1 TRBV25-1 CASSVAGTGIAYEQYF
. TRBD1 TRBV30 CAWSRTGGGQPQHF
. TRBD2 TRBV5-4 CASRPSGGAGRETQYF
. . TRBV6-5 CASSYSNRALTEAFF
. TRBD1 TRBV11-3 CASSFGPRDSEQYF
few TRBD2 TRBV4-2 CASSLGGDTDTQYF
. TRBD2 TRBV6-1 CASSDPSGLAGSGQFF
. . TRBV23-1 CASSQLVGGTEAFF
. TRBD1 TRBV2 CASTPIRDRPNYGYTF
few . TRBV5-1 CASSTLGDITYEQYF
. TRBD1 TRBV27 CASSSGQGIYEQYF
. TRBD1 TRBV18 CASSHDRGYEQYF
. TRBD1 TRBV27 CASSPTGGLNQPQHF
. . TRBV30 CAWSVIEGGSGVGGELFF
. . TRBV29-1 CSSRGPYGDTQYF